This paragraph covers one T cell receptor (beta chain) sequence. Its target is unknown. For sequencing, patients were chosen who had shown expansion of CD8+CD57+ cells by flow cytometry. As a group, the patients uniformly had severe acquired aplastic anemia. The data were taken from a study of CD8+CD57+ T cells in acquired aplastic anemia. Genomic DNA served as template for TCR beta VDJ and CDR3 profiling. MiXCR was run by TCRdb on the reads, yielding one entry per CDR3 protein. This table has fewer than 85,000 distinct CDR3 sequences, around 70% appearing once. The germline gives CDR1 SQVTM, CDR2 ANQGSEA. This CDR3 has 13 residues. Trimming cost V 7 bases and J 4 bases, with 17 bases left between them. Whole-study findings and limits: Researchers report that 25 to 35 CD8+ CDR3 sequences appeared in both patients and controls.

The chain recombines TRBV29-1 with TRBJ2-7, with unresolved D. The specimen was sorted CD4+, CD8+, or CD8+CD57+ T cells (not recorded which) from PBMCs. The source of this sequence is a human donor with aplastic anemia. CDR3 sequence: CSAAEAVNYEQYF. In DNA form, the CDR3 reads TGCAGCGCAGCAGAGGCGGTAAATTACGAGCAGTACTTC.